This T cell receptor beta chain comes out of a study of vaccination and CD4 T cells after COVID-19. The study sequenced cultured CD4+ T cell DNA using the Oncomine TCR Beta short-read assay. After culture, CD4+ T cells served as the source for genomic DNA extraction. TCRdb re-analysed the PCR reads in MiXCR, keeping a single row per CDR3 protein. Of some 13,000 distinct CDR3 sequences listed, 35% were seen once; the top ten hold about 12%. From germline, CDR1 is SGHTA and CDR2 FQGTGA. The J segment lost 6 bases and the V segment lost 0 bases, leaving 6 bases of the junction unmatched. This CDR3 is 16 amino acids long. Notes on this clonotype: Its cognate antigen is unknown.

The treatment is: roughly 11-day PBMC culture with coronavirus spike peptide pools or control peptides (ViraFEST assay). Before TCRs were sequenced, ViraFEST expanded antigen-specific T cells with peptide pools. The J gene is TRBJ2-2, the V gene TRBV7-3; 8 bases line up with TRBD2. The sequenced material came from CD4+ T cells from blood, cultured in vitro. The receptor comes from a human donor who had recovered from COVID-19. CDR3 amino acids: CASSLTSGRPPGELFF. The CDR3 coding sequence is TGTGCCAGCAGCTTAACCAGCGGGAGACCGCCCGGGGAGCTGTTTTTT.